The 30 T cell receptor beta chains below come from one sample, sequenced in a study of T-cell reconstitution after alpha-beta-depleted transplantation in children. A TCRbeta library incorporating unique molecular identifiers was prepared. TCRdb recomputed calls from the PCR reads with MiXCR, one row per CDR3 protein. The repertoire holds about 270,000 distinct CDR3 sequences, with more than 8% as singletons. Here the sequenced sample was PBMCs from the stem cell graft donor, taken from the stem cell graft. Receptors were obtained from a human donor who donated a stem cell graft to a child with SCID.

This chain uses TRBV7-9 with TRBJ1-4; D not certain. The CDR3 length is 15 residues. The ends were cut back, 4 bases at V and 0 bases at J, with 9 bases in the middle. Germline V gene sequence: CDR1 SEHNR, CDR2 FQNEAQ (reference sequence). Here the CDR3 reads CASSSTVATNEKLFF. As DNA, the CDR3 is TGTGCCAGCAGCTCGACCGTAGCAACTAATGAAAAACTGTTTTTT.

J is TRBJ2-7 and V is TRBV4-1; D assignment may be TRBD1 or TRBD2 (5 bases each). Germline V gene data show CDR1 as MGHRA and CDR2 as YSYEKL. V was trimmed by 0 bases and J by 9 bases, leaving 18 bases between them. CDR3 length: 15 residues. The CDR3 here is CASSQDHSGTARQYF. The CDR3 nucleotides are TGCGCCAGCAGCCAAGATCACTCAGGGACGGCGAGGCAGTACTTC.

The CDR3 sequence: CASSYGTGKGYTF. CDR3 in DNA: TGCGCCAGCAGCTACGGGACAGGGAAAGGCTACACCTTC. V gene TRBV5-1 combines with J gene TRBJ1-2; 9 nucleotides agree with TRBD1. The CDR3 is made up of 13 amino acids. From germline, CDR1 is SGHRS and CDR2 YFSETQ. J was trimmed by 8 bases and V by 3 bases; bases with no gene match: 5.

The sample holds a few counts of this clonotype. The chain is built from TRBV6-5 and TRBJ2-1; TRBD2 matches 9 bases. Germline V gene sequence: CDR1 MNHEY, CDR2 SVGAGI. J gave up 6 bases and V 0 bases, and 6 bases lay outside the gene matches. The CDR3 has 16 amino acids. The CDR3 sequence: CASSYSRLAGTNEQFF. The CDR3 region has the DNA TGTGCCAGCAGTTACTCGAGGCTAGCGGGGACCAATGAGCAGTTCTTC.

Turning to this clonotype: A much bigger clone sits one base away, suggesting this may be a read error. The chain couples TRBV9 to TRBJ1-1; possible D gene TRBD1, 5 bases. V was shortened by 0 bases and J by 5 bases, with 8 bases between the two germline ends. Looked up from germline, CDR1 is SGDLS and CDR2 is YYNGEE. The CDR3 loop spans 13 amino acids. The CDR3 loop reads CASSVGQWTEAFF. The CDR3 DNA sequence: TGTGCCAGCAGCGTAGGACAGTGGACTGAAGCTTTCTTT.

The V and J genes are TRBV9 and TRBJ2-7; the match to TRBD2 covers 7 bases. The CDR3 covers 13 residues. J gave up 6 bases and V 4 bases, and 7 bases lay outside the gene matches. The V gene's germline CDR1 is SGDLS and CDR2 YYNGEE. Here the CDR3 reads CASSTYGGIEQYF. The CDR3 DNA follows: TGTGCCAGCAGCACTTACGGGGGGATCGAGCAGTACTTC.

This clonotype appeared a few times. A junction boundary mismatches the germline segment, possibly from a read error. The rearrangement joins TRBV5-5 to TRBJ2-3, with D possibly TRBD1 on 6 matching bases. The CDR3 length is 16 residues. Germline-derived CDR1 and CDR2 are SGHKS and YYEKEE (reference sequence). Here the CDR3 reads CDSSYTGTQSTDTQYF. In nucleotides, the CDR3 is TGTGACAGCAGCTATACCGGGACACAGAGCACAGATACGCAGTATTTT.

This clonotype has ten or more counts. The rearrangement links TRBV9 to TRBJ2-7; 7 bases align to TRBD1. Losses at the gene ends were 0 bases for V and 3 bases for J; bases not matched to a gene: 9. The V gene's germline CDR1 is SGDLS and CDR2 YYNGEE. The CDR3 totals 16 residues. The CDR3 region has the DNA TGTGCCAGCAGCGTAGTTGGGACAGCCTGTAACTACGAGCAGTACTTC. It is translated as CASSVVGTACNYEQYF. Full variable domain (rest looked up from reference TRBV9 and TRBJ2-7): DSGVTQTPKHLITATGQRVTLRCSPRSGDLSVYWYQQSLDQGLQFLIQYYNGEERAKGNILERFSAQQFPDLHSELNLSSLELGDSALYFCASSVVGTACNYEQYFGPGTRLTVT.

This clonotype was counted between two and nine times. The V call is TRBV20-1, the J call TRBJ2-5; TRBD1 matches at 8 bases. The CDR3 extends over 13 amino acids. V lost 2 bases to trimming and J lost 2 bases; unmatched junction nucleotides: 1. Germline loops: CDR1 DFQATT, CDR2 SNEGSKA (reference sequence). CDR3 bases: TGCAGTGCTAGACGGGACAGGCAAGAGACCCAGTACTTC. The encoded protein is CSARRDRQETQYF.

The chain joins TRBV12-3 or TRBV12-4 to TRBJ2-5; 7 bases map to TRBD1. There are 13 residues in the CDR3. J lost 5 bases, V lost 6 bases, and 6 bases had no gene match. The DNA for the CDR3 is TGTGCCAGCAGAACGACAGGGCTTGAGACCCAGTACTTC. This sequence encodes CASRTTGLETQYF.

This clonotype has more than one count but fewer than ten. This chain uses TRBV18 with TRBJ2-7; 9 nucleotides align to TRBD1. The V segment lost 5 bases and the J segment 3 bases; nucleotides outside the gene matches: 5. The CDR3 runs to 14 residues. In germline, CDR1 is KGHSH, CDR2 LQKENI. This CDR3 reads CASSIQDRGYEQYF. DNA for the CDR3: TGTGCCAGCTCAATCCAGGACAGGGGCTACGAGCAGTACTTC. The variable domain in full, with the rest retrieved from reference TRBV18 and TRBJ2-7, is NAGVMQNPRHLVRRRGQEARLRCSPMKGHSHVYWYRQLPEEGLKFMVYLQKENIIDESGMPKERFSAEFPKEGPSILRIQQVVRGDSAAYFCASSIQDRGYEQYFGPGTRLTVT.

The gene calls are TRBV5-1 and TRBJ1-1, with TRBD1 matching 11 bases. There are 16 residues in the CDR3. In germline, CDR1 is SGHRS, CDR2 YFSETQ. With V trimmed by 4 bases and J by 3 bases, 8 bases remained unmatched. This chain's CDR3 is CASSLGQGAYDTEAFF. The CDR3 DNA reads as TGCGCCAGCAGCCTAGGACAGGGGGCTTATGACACTGAAGCTTTCTTT.

This clonotype was seen a few times. The genes are TRBV7-9 and TRBJ2-7; D tentatively reads TRBD1 or TRBD2 (5 bases each). Trimming pared 5 bases from V and 6 bases from J, leaving 17 bases between. The CDR3 is 14 amino acids. Germline CDR1 reads SEHNR; CDR2 reads FQNEAQ (reference sequence). As DNA, the CDR3 is TGTGCCAGCAGCCCGGGACCTACGACGGGCGAGCAGTACTTC. Translated: CASSPGPTTGEQYF. Full variable domain (missing parts from reference TRBV7-9 and TRBJ2-7): DTGVSQNPRHKITKRGQNVTFRCDPISEHNRLYWYRQTLGQGPEFLTYFQNEAQLEKSRLLSDRFSAERPKGSFSTLEIQRTEQGDSAMYLCASSPGPTTGEQYFGPGTRLTVT.

The chain has TRBV10-1 and TRBJ2-2; maybe TRBD1 (6 bases). The CDR3 is 18 residues long. In germline, CDR1 is WNHNN, CDR2 SYGVQD (reference sequence). The V and J ends lost 3 bases and 1 base respectively, with 18 bases between them. CDR3 sequence (DNA): TGCGCCAGCAGTGATCGTCAGGGGTCAAATATGAACACCGGGGAGCTGTTTTTT. Its translation is CASSDRQGSNMNTGELFF.

The V and J genes are TRBV12-3 or TRBV12-4 and TRBJ1-2, with no clear D. V lost 3 bases and J lost 0, with 8 bases in between. There are 14 residues in the CDR3. The CDR3 sequence: CASSFPTSNYGYTF. The CDR3 region has the DNA TGTGCCAGCAGTTTCCCAACTTCTAACTATGGCTACACCTTC.

The chain couples TRBV5-5 to TRBJ2-5, with D uncertain. Germline V gene data show CDR1 as SGHKS and CDR2 as YYEKEE (reference sequence). With 4 bases removed from V and 0 bases from J, the gap between germline ends came to 13 bases. This CDR3 region has 15 residues. The CDR3 here is CASSHLWANQETQYF. CDR3 nucleotide sequence: TGTGCCAGCAGCCACCTGTGGGCCAACCAAGAGACCCAGTACTTC.

This clonotype came up many times. V usage is TRBV20-1 and J usage is TRBJ2-3; 11 bases map to TRBD2. Germline lookup yields CDR1 DFQATT and CDR2 SNEGSKA (reference sequence). This CDR3 has 17 amino acids. V lost 5 bases to trimming and J lost 2 bases; unmatched junction nucleotides: 12. The DNA of the CDR3 is TGCAGTGCTTATAGCGGGGGGGCGTTTTTTCCCACAGATACGCAGTATTTT. It encodes CSAYSGGAFFPTDTQYF.

This clonotype was detected a few times. This chain links TRBV5-1 with TRBJ2-7, with D unclear. CDR1 SGHRS and CDR2 YFSETQ come from the germline V gene. The length of the CDR3 is 14 residues. Trimming shortened V by 0 bases and J by 3 bases, and 10 bases separated the two germline ends. The CDR3 DNA follows: TGCGCCAGCAGCTTGGCCGGGCAAAACTACGAGCAGTACTTC. It is translated as CASSLAGQNYEQYF.

The table lists this clonotype with a few counts. The CDR3 region is CASSLTPGTQYF. CDR3 nucleotide sequence: TGTGCCAGCAGTTTAACCCCGGGGACCCAGTACTTC. The chain combines TRBV12-3 or TRBV12-4 with TRBJ2-5; D is uncertain. The CDR3 is made up of 12 amino acids. The V end lost 2 bases, the J end lost 7 bases, and 8 bases lay between the germline ends.

This rearrangement joins TRBV3-1 to TRBJ1-1; D not certain. Germline lookup yields CDR1 LGHDT and CDR2 YNNKEL (reference sequence). The CDR3 extends over 13 amino acids. V gave up 1 base and J gave up 3 bases, with 6 bases separating them. DNA for the CDR3: TGTGCCAGCAGCCAAGTTGGTTACACTGAAGCTTTCTTT. It yields the protein CASSQVGYTEAFF.

This clonotype turned up a few times. The chain carries TRBV6-1 and TRBJ1-2, with D hard to call. Trimming shortened V by 10 bases and J by 4 bases, and 10 bases separated the two germline ends. Germline values: CDR1 MNHNS, CDR2 SASEGT. The CDR3 is 11 amino acids. CDR3 sequence (DNA): TGTGCCACCTTCGGGCTCTATGGCTACACCTTC. The encoded protein is CATFGLYGYTF.

The CDR3 sequence: CASSQPQGTRNTIYF. The CDR3, as DNA: TGTGCCAGCAGCCAGCCACAGGGGACACGAAACACCATATATTTT. The gene calls are TRBV4-2 and TRBJ1-3, with 7 bases fitting TRBD1. This CDR3 comprises 15 residues. The germline gives CDR1 LGHNA, CDR2 YNFKEQ. With 3 bases clipped from V and 5 bases from J, the junction kept 7 bases outside the gene matches.

V is TRBV25-1 and J is TRBJ2-7; tentatively, D is TRBD1 (5 bases). Trimming left V 8 bases short and J 0 bases short, with 8 bases between. Per germline, CDR1 MGHDK and CDR2 SYGVNS. This CDR3 is built from 12 residues. The chain's CDR3 is CASRQYSYEQYF. CDR3 DNA sequence: TGTGCCAGCCGACAGTACTCCTACGAGCAGTACTTC.

V usage is TRBV18 and J usage is TRBJ1-3, with TRBD1 matching over 7 bases. The CDR3 spans 16 residues. The V gene end was trimmed by 5 bases and the J gene end by 2 bases; junction bases not matched to a gene: 9. Germline assignment: CDR1 KGHSH and CDR2 LQKENI. CDR3 sequence: CASSTTGVLAGNTIYF. In DNA form, the CDR3 reads TGTGCCAGCTCAACTACAGGGGTACTGGCTGGAAACACCATATATTTT.

The CDR3 spells CASCGAGATWGEQYF. CDR3 nucleotide sequence: TGTGCCAGCTGTGGTGCAGGGGCCACCTGGGGCGAGCAGTACTTC. V usage is TRBV6-2 or TRBV6-3 and J usage is TRBJ2-7; D might be TRBD1 (6 bases). CDR1 and CDR2 (germline): MNHEY, SVGEGT. This CDR3 has 15 residues. The V end lost 8 bases, the J end lost 6 bases, and 23 bases lay between the germline ends.

This clonotype has more than one count but fewer than ten. CDR3 residues: CASSEFGVVSEAFF. In DNA, the CDR3 is TGTGCCAGCAGTGAGTTTGGGGTCGTTTCTGAAGCTTTCTTT. V usage is TRBV25-1 and J usage is TRBJ1-1, with D unclear. Germline CDR1 and CDR2: MGHDK and SYGVNS. This CDR3 has 14 residues. Trimming stripped 3 bases from V and 6 bases from J, with 14 bases between.

This clonotype has ten or more counts. The J gene is TRBJ2-1, the V gene TRBV3-1, with D perhaps matching TRBD1 or TRBD2 (7 bases each). V dropped 1 base and J dropped 8 bases, with 18 bases sitting between them. The germline V gene encodes CDR1 LGHDT and CDR2 YNNKEL (reference sequence). CDR3 length: 16 residues. CDR3 amino acids: CASSQVPGGGGDEQFF. CDR3 bases: TGTGCCAGCAGCCAAGTGCCGGGGGGAGGGGGCGATGAGCAGTTCTTC.

The rearrangement uses TRBV7-9 and TRBJ1-2; tentatively, D is TRBD1 (6 bases). Looked up from germline, CDR1 is SEHNR and CDR2 is FQNEAQ (reference sequence). The CDR3 length is 14 residues. V was cut by 1 base and J by 4 bases, with 10 bases left in between. The CDR3 coding sequence is TGTGCCAGCAGCTTAGAGGGGGGGAGCTATGGCTACACCTTC. Amino acids: CASSLEGGSYGYTF.

The gene calls are TRBV5-1 and TRBJ2-1; 14 nucleotides agree with TRBD2. CDR3 length equals 19 residues. Unmatched junction bases numbered 11, after V lost 2 bases and J lost 4 bases. Looked up from germline, CDR1 is SGHRS and CDR2 is YFSETQ. The chain's CDR3 is CASSFARRLAGGSYNEQFF. The CDR3 DNA sequence: TGCGCCAGCAGCTTCGCCCGTCGACTAGCGGGGGGGTCATACAATGAGCAGTTCTTC.

This clonotype was picked up a small number of times. This chain joins TRBV9 and TRBJ2-6; D is uncertain. CDR3 length: 18 amino acids. CDR1 is SGDLS and CDR2 is YYNGEE in the germline V gene. V was pared by 2 bases and J by 0 bases, with 15 bases between. Here the CDR3 DNA reads TGTGCCAGCAGCGTCGACCCCTCACCAACCTCTGGGGCCAACGTCCTGACTTTC. It yields the protein CASSVDPSPTSGANVLTF.